These 28 T cell receptor beta chains originate from one sample sequenced in a study of T-cell reconstitution after alpha-beta-depleted transplantation in children. Construction of the TCRbeta library involved unique molecular identifiers. MiXCR, applied by TCRdb to the PCR reads, yields one record per CDR3 protein. Here the sample spans hundreds of thousands of distinct CDR3 sequences, around 13% being singletons. This sample comprised PBMCs, obtained before TCRalphabeta/CD19-depleted stem cell transplant. Receptors were obtained from a girl aged 2-10 years with congenital amegakaryocytic thrombocytopenia, due to receive a stem cell transplant.

The rearrangement links TRBV5-1 to TRBJ1-1; unclear D gene. The germline V gene encodes CDR1 SGHRS and CDR2 YFSETQ. The CDR3 extends over 14 amino acids. The germline V and J ends were trimmed by 0 bases and 4 bases, with 10 bases remaining between them. The CDR3 sequence is CASSLERGATEAFF. The CDR3, as DNA: TGCGCCAGCAGCTTGGAAAGAGGTGCCACTGAAGCTTTCTTT. Full variable domain (outside the CDR3, taken from reference TRBV5-1 and TRBJ1-1): KAGVTQTPRYLIKTRGQQVTLSCSPISGHRSVSWYQQTPGQGLQFLFEYFSETQRNKGNFPGRFSGRQFSNSRSEMNVSTLELGDSALYLCASSLERGATEAFFGQGTRLTVV.

This clonotype was detected ten times or more. V is TRBV7-2 and J is TRBJ2-7; D gene unclear. V gave up 3 bases and J gave up 0 bases, with 18 bases separating them. The CDR3 runs 17 residues. The V gene's germline CDR1 is SGHTA and CDR2 FQGNSA. The CDR3 DNA follows: TGTGCCAGCAGCTTTTACGCCCCATCCGAATTCTCCTACGAGCAGTACTTC. Amino acid sequence: CASSFYAPSEFSYEQYF. Variable domain in full (rest from reference TRBV7-2 and TRBJ2-7): GAGVSQSPSNKVTEKGKDVELRCDPISGHTALYWYRQSLGQGLEFLIYFQGNSAPDKSGLPSDRFSAERTGGSVSTLTIQRTQQEDSAVYLCASSFYAPSEFSYEQYFGPGTRLTVT.

This clonotype appeared a few times. J is TRBJ2-7 and V is TRBV19; 10 bases fit TRBD1. V trimming: 7 bases; J trimming: 3 bases; junction bases outside the gene matches: 6. The CDR3 has 14 residues. The V gene's germline CDR1 is LNHDA and CDR2 SQIVND (reference sequence). The CDR3 is CASNSGTGVYEQYF. The CDR3 DNA is TGTGCCAGTAATAGCGGGACAGGGGTCTACGAGCAGTACTTC.

This clonotype was seen many times. J is TRBJ2-7 and V is TRBV20-1, with TRBD2 identical over 10 bases. The V gene end was trimmed by 3 bases and the J gene end by 8 bases; junction bases not matched to a gene: 10. The CDR3 is made up of 14 amino acids. The germline V gene encodes CDR1 DFQATT and CDR2 SNEGSKA (reference sequence). In nucleotides, the CDR3 is TGCAGTGCTAGGATTCCGGGACTAGCGTCGCAGCAGTACTTC. Protein: CSARIPGLASQQYF.

The rearrangement joins TRBV24-1 to TRBJ2-2; possibly TRBD1 or TRBD2 for D (5 bases each). This CDR3 has 16 residues. Trimming removed 4 bases from V and 4 bases from J, with 15 bases in between. Germline loops: CDR1 KGHDR, CDR2 SFDVKD. In DNA, the CDR3 is TGTGCCACCAGTGACCCCCTCGGGACGCCCACCGGGGAGCTGTTTTTT. Residues: CATSDPLGTPTGELFF.

This clonotype showed up many times. The V gene is TRBV12-3 or TRBV12-4, the J gene TRBJ2-5, with 10 bases aligning to TRBD2. The CDR3 spans 14 residues. V was pared by 5 bases and J by 2 bases, with 2 bases of the junction left unmatched. The CDR3: CASSVTSGQETQYF. The CDR3 DNA is TGTGCCAGCAGTGTGACTAGCGGGCAAGAGACCCAGTACTTC.

This clonotype was seen only a few times. The V call is TRBV2, the J call TRBJ2-5; 7 positions agree with TRBD1. Germline V lookup: CDR1 SNHLY, CDR2 FYNNEI. The trim removed 4 bases at V and 6 bases at J, leaving 8 bases unmatched. The CDR3 runs to 14 residues. The CDR3 DNA reads TGTGCCAGCAGTGTGGAGACAGGGATTAAGACCCAGTACTTC. It encodes CASSVETGIKTQYF.

V is TRBV11-2 and J is TRBJ2-5; D remains ambiguous. The CDR3 runs to 11 residues. The V end lost 5 bases, the J end lost 10 bases, and 11 bases lay between the germline ends. Germline values: CDR1 SGHAT, CDR2 FQNNGV. The chain's CDR3 is CASSAYDGQYF. The CDR3, as DNA: TGTGCCAGCAGCGCCTACGATGGCCAGTACTTC.

This clonotype was recorded many times. J is TRBJ1-2 and V is TRBV28; 8 bases align to TRBD1. The V and J ends lost 5 bases and 1 base, in that order; junction bases with no gene match: 6. This CDR3 region has 15 residues. Germline V gene data show CDR1 as MDHEN and CDR2 as SYDVKM. The chain's CDR3 is CASSNRTGLNYGYTF. The DNA of the CDR3 is TGTGCCAGCAGTAACCGGACAGGGCTTAACTATGGCTACACCTTC.

This chain joins TRBV11-3 and TRBJ2-5; TRBD1 aligns across 7 bases. This CDR3 has 14 residues. Looked up from germline, CDR1 is SGHNT and CDR2 is YENEEA. After removal of 5 bases from V and 5 bases from J, the junction contained 8 bases not matched to a gene. The CDR3 here is CASSLRQGDETQYF. The DNA for the CDR3 is TGTGCCAGCAGCCTCCGACAGGGTGACGAGACCCAGTACTTC.

CDR3 in amino acids: CASSIDRPYNEQFF. In DNA form, the CDR3 reads TGCGCCAGCAGCATCGACAGGCCCTACAATGAGCAGTTCTTC. The chain employs TRBV5-1 and TRBJ2-1; D is possibly TRBD1 (6 bases). Looked up from germline, CDR1 is SGHRS and CDR2 is YFSETQ. V lost 4 bases to trimming and J lost 2 bases, with 10 bases between them. This CDR3 spans 14 amino acids.

The sample holds a few counts of this clonotype. This chain connects TRBV20-1 to TRBJ1-4; D gene ambiguous. V was clipped by 0 bases and J by 0 bases, with 8 bases between them. Germline CDR1 and CDR2: DFQATT and SNEGSKA (reference sequence). There are 15 residues in the CDR3. CDR3 in amino acids: CSAREQLTTNEKLFF. The CDR3 DNA follows: TGCAGTGCTAGAGAGCAACTAACAACTAATGAAAAACTGTTTTTT.

This chain connects TRBV5-1 to TRBJ2-1; D is ambiguous. The CDR3 totals 16 residues. Germline V CDR1 and CDR2: SGHRS, YFSETQ. V lost 2 bases and J lost 0, with 12 bases in between. This CDR3 reads CASSFHTSSSYNEQFF. The CDR3 DNA reads TGCGCCAGCAGCTTTCATACGAGCAGCTCCTACAATGAGCAGTTCTTC.

Many counts were recorded for this clonotype. The rearrangement joins TRBV5-1 to TRBJ2-1; 7 bases map to TRBD2. This CDR3 region has 15 residues. Germline lookup yields CDR1 SGHRS and CDR2 YFSETQ. V was pared by 0 bases and J by 6 bases, with 6 bases of the junction left unmatched. In DNA, the CDR3 is TGCGCCAGCAGCTTGGCTGCGGGAGTACCCAATGAGCAGTTCTTC. Translating it yields CASSLAAGVPNEQFF.

This rearrangement joins TRBV20-1 to TRBJ2-1, with 8 nucleotides matching TRBD2. The CDR3 has 13 residues. Germline CDR1 reads DFQATT; CDR2 reads SNEGSKA (reference sequence). Unmatched junction bases numbered 8, after V lost 5 bases and J lost 8 bases. This CDR3 is CSASSGSRDEQFF. CDR3 sequence (DNA): TGCAGTGCTTCGAGCGGGAGCCGTGATGAGCAGTTCTTC.

Details on this clonotype: Possible read error: a much larger clone is one base away. Likely a read error: the CDR3 ends without its conserved phenylalanine or tryptophan. The chain is built from TRBV29-1 and TRBJ2-7, with D possibly matching TRBD2 (6 bases). Germline V gives CDR1 SQVTM, CDR2 ANQGSEA. CDR3 length: 11 amino acids. The V and J ends lost 6 bases and 3 bases respectively, with 9 bases between them. CDR3 loop: CSVGGYYEQYI. CDR3 DNA sequence: TGCAGCGTCGGAGGGTACTACGAGCAGTACATC.

The rearrangement uses TRBV6-1 and TRBJ2-1; the match to TRBD2 covers 11 bases. This CDR3 contains 14 residues. Per the germline V gene, CDR1 is MNHNS and CDR2 is SASEGT. Trimming at V came to 7 bases and at J to 4 bases, leaving 3 bases not matched to a gene. CDR3 protein: CASMTSGNYNEQFF. CDR3 coding DNA: TGTGCCAGCATGACTAGCGGGAATTACAATGAGCAGTTCTTC.

This clonotype was observed a few times. This chain uses TRBV12-3 or TRBV12-4 with TRBJ1-2; D is uncertain. Trimming removed 5 bases from V and 3 bases from J, with 19 bases in between. This CDR3 comprises 16 residues. The CDR3 DNA is TGTGCCAGCAGTCGAGGCGACCGGGGTCAATACTATGGCTACACCTTC. It is translated as CASSRGDRGQYYGYTF.

The chain uses TRBV5-1 and TRBJ2-4; D unresolved. The germline V gene encodes CDR1 SGHRS and CDR2 YFSETQ. Between the trimmed V and J ends, which lost 4 bases and 7 bases, there was a span of 12 bases. This CDR3 is built from 13 residues. CDR3 region: CASSPNLANIQYF. The CDR3 DNA is TGCGCCAGCAGCCCAAACCTGGCCAACATTCAGTACTTC.

This clonotype was found many times. This chain joins TRBV20-1 and TRBJ2-7, with a weak D call TRBD1 (5 bases). The germline V gene encodes CDR1 DFQATT and CDR2 SNEGSKA (reference sequence). Trimming took 3 bases from V and 4 from J, leaving 7 bases between them. The CDR3 covers 11 residues. CDR3 sequence: CSASQGYEQYF. The CDR3 DNA sequence: TGCAGTGCTAGTCAGGGTTACGAGCAGTACTTC.

The chain uses TRBV12-3 or TRBV12-4 and TRBJ2-3, with D hard to call. Trimming pared 3 bases from V and 4 bases from J, leaving 11 bases between. The CDR3 has 14 amino acids. Here the CDR3 DNA reads TGTGCCAGCAGTTTTGACCCGTTCCCAGATACGCAGTATTTT. Translated: CASSFDPFPDTQYF.

This clonotype was counted between two and nine times. The chain links TRBV3-1 to TRBJ2-1, with 7 bases identical to TRBD2. The CDR3 runs 14 residues. Trimming cost V 5 bases and J 2 bases; bases outside gene matches: 3. Germline V gene sequence: CDR1 LGHDT, CDR2 YNNKEL (reference sequence). The CDR3 coding sequence is TGTGCCAGCAGCAGCGGGATCCCCTACAATGAGCAGTTCTTC. Translated, it gives CASSSGIPYNEQFF.

The table lists this clonotype with many counts. The chain couples TRBV20-1 to TRBJ2-2; TRBD2 matches 10 bases. Germline V gene sequence: CDR1 DFQATT, CDR2 SNEGSKA (reference sequence). Trimming cost V 4 bases and J 8 bases; bases outside gene matches: 7. This CDR3 has 14 residues. The CDR3 nucleotides read TGCAGTGCTACTAGCGGGAGCTTGAGAGGGGAGCTGTTTTTT. Its protein product is CSATSGSLRGELFF.

This clonotype was recorded once. This sequence joins TRBV20-1 and TRBJ2-1; D not certain. Per the germline V gene, CDR1 is DFQATT and CDR2 is SNEGSKA (reference sequence). The CDR3 has 15 amino acids. The V end lost 3 bases, the J end lost 1 base, and 13 bases lay between the germline ends. CDR3 region: CSASPERISYNEQFF. As DNA, the CDR3 is TGCAGTGCTAGCCCTGAGCGCATTTCCTACAATGAGCAGTTCTTC.

This clonotype was detected ten times or more. The V and J genes are TRBV6-5 and TRBJ2-7; D is undetermined. V shed 10 bases and J shed 4 bases, with 14 bases lying between them. The CDR3 has 12 residues. The germline gives CDR1 MNHEY, CDR2 SVGAGI. CDR3 sequence reads: CATSDRLYEQYF. The CDR3 bases are TGTGCCACATCGGACCGTCTGTACGAGCAGTACTTC.

This clonotype was seen repeatedly, ten times or more. The rearrangement links TRBV20-1 to TRBJ2-1; TRBD2 is a possible D gene (6 bases). Trimming pared 2 bases from V and 10 bases from J, leaving 9 bases between. Germline lookup yields CDR1 DFQATT and CDR2 SNEGSKA (reference sequence). There are 11 residues in the CDR3. Here the CDR3 reads CSARRAGEQFF. CDR3 coding DNA: TGCAGTGCTAGACGAGCGGGCGAGCAGTTCTTC.

The table lists this clonotype with a few counts. This chain links TRBV11-2 with TRBJ2-5; D may be TRBD2 (6 bases). CDR3 length equals 14 residues. Germline CDR1 is SGHAT and CDR2 is FQNNGV. Trimming stripped 5 bases from V and 1 base from J, with 11 bases between. The DNA of the CDR3 is TGTGCCAGCAGCACCGCGGGATTCCAAGAGACCCAGTACTTC. It is translated as CASSTAGFQETQYF.

A note on this clonotype: A much larger clone lies a single base off, so this may be a read error. The chain recombines TRBV11-2 with TRBJ2-5; D not resolved. Germline V gives CDR1 SGHAT, CDR2 FQNNGV. The V end lost 5 bases, the J end lost 4 bases, and 11 bases lay between the germline ends. This CDR3 is 13 amino acids long. The CDR3 DNA follows: TGTGCCAGCAGCGTAACCCCCGGAGAGACCCAGTACTTC. It codes for CASSVTPGETQYF.